The 24 T cell receptor beta chains below come from one sample, sequenced in a study of blood T cell repertoires in COVID-19. Clones were sequenced by immunoSEQ multiplex PCR, and TCRdb holds only the in-frame ones, with some missing. The profile shows more than 250,000 clones, about 89% of them singletons. The sample was PBMCs or T cells enriched from blood (not recorded which). Receptor source: a woman between 18 and 29 years old who had recovered from COVID-19.

The V and J genes are TRBV2 and TRBJ2-1; 11 bases are a match to TRBD1. The germline V gene has CDR1 SNHLY and CDR2 FYNNEI. Unmatched junction bases numbered 7, after V lost 2 bases and J lost 7 bases. The length of the CDR3 is 16 residues. CDR3 loop: CASSERTGGAKNEQFF. In DNA, the CDR3 is TGTGCCAGCAGTGAAAGGACAGGGGGCGCGAAGAATGAGCAGTTCTTC.

V and J are TRBV29-1 and TRBJ1-1, with 11 bases matching TRBD1. CDR1 is SQVTM, CDR2 ANQGSEA, per germline. The trim removed 5 bases at V and 1 base at J, leaving 6 bases unmatched. The CDR3 covers 15 residues. The CDR3 region is CSVRTGGGSNTEAFF. CDR3 coding DNA: TGCAGCGTTAGGACAGGGGGCGGCTCGAACACTGAAGCTTTCTTT.

The V gene is TRBV5-1, the J gene TRBJ2-7; 11 nucleotides line up with TRBD2. The germline CDR1 and CDR2 sequences are SGHRS and YFSETQ. The CDR3 is 16 residues long. The ends lost 0 bases at V and 0 bases at J; junction bases unmatched: 2. The CDR3 DNA sequence: TGCGCCAGCAGCTTGGAACTAGCGGGAGCCTCCTACGAGCAGTACTTC. Translation: CASSLELAGASYEQYF.

The rearrangement joins TRBV7-2 to TRBJ1-1, with a possible D match to TRBD1 (6 bases). The ends were cut back, 0 bases at V and 4 bases at J, with 12 bases in the middle. The CDR3 is 15 residues long. Germline CDR1 reads SGHTA; CDR2 reads FQGNSA. CDR3 amino acids: CASSLALGGVTEAFF. CDR3 coding DNA: TGTGCCAGCAGCTTAGCCCTTGGGGGCGTCACTGAAGCTTTCTTT.

This sequence joins TRBV27 and TRBJ2-1; the match to TRBD2 covers 7 bases. V dropped 5 bases and J dropped 4; count of bases not matched to a gene: 5. The CDR3 spans 14 residues. The germline gives CDR1 MNHEY, CDR2 SMNVEV (reference sequence). The CDR3 region is CASSLQREYNEQFF. The CDR3 DNA reads as TGTGCCAGCAGTCTACAGCGGGAATACAATGAGCAGTTCTTC.

This chain uses TRBV30 with TRBJ2-7; D is uncertain. Trimming left V 0 bases short and J 2 bases short, with 5 bases between. The CDR3 consists of 12 residues. CDR1 and CDR2 (germline): GTSNPN, SVGIG (reference sequence). The CDR3: CAWSVKPYEQYF. CDR3 sequence (DNA): TGTGCCTGGAGTGTAAAGCCCTACGAGCAGTACTTC.

The chain has TRBV12-3 or TRBV12-4 and TRBJ1-2; 7 bases map to TRBD1. This CDR3 is built from 13 residues. With V trimmed by 4 bases and J by 8 bases, 7 bases remained unmatched. The CDR3 here is CASSYGQENGYTF. CDR3 sequence (DNA): TGTGCCAGCAGTTATGGACAGGAAAACGGCTACACCTTC.

The V call is TRBV3-1 (or the pseudogene TRBV3-2), the J call TRBJ1-4; the D gene is possibly TRBD1 (5 bases). V lost 4 bases, J lost 5 bases, and 14 bases lay in between. CDR3 length: 15 residues. Germline assignment: CDR1 LGHDT and CDR2 YNNKEL (reference sequence). This chain's CDR3 is CASSPYTGGNEKLFF. In nucleotides, the CDR3 is TGTGCCAGCAGCCCTTACACCGGGGGGAATGAAAAACTGTTTTTT.

The chain has TRBV28 and TRBJ1-2, with 7 positions matching TRBD1. Germline V lookup: CDR1 MDHEN, CDR2 SYDVKM. The CDR3 runs to 14 residues. V dropped 2 bases and J dropped 7; count of bases not matched to a gene: 7. CDR3 sequence: CASSLRDRVVGYTF. CDR3 sequence (DNA): TGTGCCAGCAGTTTAAGAGACAGGGTCGTTGGCTACACCTTC.

This clone was seen only once. This sequence joins TRBV3-1 (or the pseudogene TRBV3-2) and TRBJ2-7; possibly TRBD1 for D (6 bases). The CDR3 loop spans 11 amino acids. V was trimmed by 5 bases and J by 6 bases, leaving 8 bases between them. CDR1 and CDR2 from the germline V gene are LGHDT and YNNKEL (reference sequence). Here the CDR3 reads CASSTGSEQYF. The CDR3 DNA follows: TGTGCCAGCAGCACAGGGTCCGAGCAGTACTTC.

The chain has TRBV9 and TRBJ2-1; 7 bases agree with TRBD1. This CDR3 is built from 14 residues. V trimming: 3 bases; J trimming: 4 bases; junction bases outside the gene matches: 4. CDR1 and CDR2 (germline): SGDLS, YYNGEE. The CDR3 protein is CASSGWDRYNEQFF. In nucleotides, the CDR3 is TGTGCCAGCAGCGGCTGGGACAGATACAATGAGCAGTTCTTC.

This clone came up once. V gene TRBV12-3 or TRBV12-4 combines with J gene TRBJ1-6; TRBD1 matches at 12 bases. Germline trimming cut 10 bases from V and 8 bases from J; bases unmatched to any gene: 3. The CDR3 is 13 amino acids. CDR3 sequence reads: CATGTGGDSPLHF. The DNA of the CDR3 is TGTGCCACCGGGACAGGGGGCGATTCACCCCTCCACTTT.

This clone has more than one count but fewer than ten. J is TRBJ2-1 and V is TRBV7-7, with D possibly TRBD2 on 6 matching bases. The V end lost 5 bases, the J end lost 2 bases, and 13 bases lay between the germline ends. This CDR3 is built from 15 residues. Germline loops: CDR1 SSHAT, CDR2 FNYEAQ (reference sequence). The CDR3 DNA reads TGTGCCAGCAGCGGAGGGGTGAGGCCCTACAATGAGCAGTTCTTC. It specifies CASSGGVRPYNEQFF. The complete variable domain, with remaining parts taken from reference TRBV7-7 and TRBJ2-1, reads GAGVSQSPRYKVTKRGQDVTLRCDPISSHATLYWYQQALGQGPEFLTYFNYEAQPDKSGLPSDRFSAERPEGSISTLTIQRTEQRDSAMYRCASSGGVRPYNEQFFGPGTRLTVL.

J is TRBJ2-7 and V is TRBV28; 10 bases match TRBD2. V lost 7 bases and J lost 3; bases outside the gene matches: 6. Germline loops: CDR1 MDHEN, CDR2 SYDVKM. The CDR3 length is 14 residues. The CDR3 DNA reads TGTGCCAGCAAGGGTAGCGGGAGGATCTACGAGCAGTACTTC. The encoded protein is CASKGSGRIYEQYF. The full variable domain, rest sourced from reference TRBV28 and TRBJ2-7, is DVKVTQSSRYLVKRTGEKVFLECVQDMDHENMFWYRQDPGLGLRLIYFSYDVKMKEKGDIPEGYSVSREKKERFSLILESASTNQTSMYLCASKGSGRIYEQYFGPGTRLTVT.

This chain joins TRBV25-1 and TRBJ1-1, with D possibly matching TRBD1 (5 bases). Between the trimmed V and J ends, which lost 0 bases and 3 bases, there was a span of 5 bases. Germline CDR1 is MGHDK and CDR2 is SYGVNS. The CDR3 has 13 amino acids. Written as DNA, the CDR3 is TGTGCCAGCAGTGAATACAGGGACACTGAAGCTTTCTTT. It specifies CASSEYRDTEAFF.

This clone was seen only once. The chain has TRBV3-1 (or the pseudogene TRBV3-2) and TRBJ2-5, with 9 bases that match TRBD2. The CDR3 spans 16 residues. Looked up from germline, CDR1 is LGHDT and CDR2 is YNNKEL (reference sequence). The J segment lost 5 bases and the V segment lost 0 bases, leaving 7 bases of the junction unmatched. The CDR3 is CASSQDQGLAGETQYF. As DNA, the CDR3 is TGTGCCAGCAGCCAAGATCAAGGGCTAGCGGGGGAGACCCAGTACTTC.

The chain links TRBV2 to TRBJ2-7; 7 bases agree with TRBD1. The germline V gene has CDR1 SNHLY and CDR2 FYNNEI. V trimming: 6 bases; J trimming: 3 bases; junction bases outside the gene matches: 8. This CDR3 is built from 14 residues. DNA of the CDR3: TGTGCCAGCAGACCAGACCGGGACAGCTACGAGCAGTACTTC. Translating gives CASRPDRDSYEQYF.

This clone was detected only a few times. The chain links TRBV5-6 to TRBJ1-2; 7 nucleotides agree with TRBD1. After removal of 4 bases from V and 3 bases from J, the junction contained 12 bases not matched to a gene. Germline lookup yields CDR1 SGHDT and CDR2 YYEEEE. The CDR3 extends over 16 amino acids. The CDR3 nucleotides are TGTGCCAGCAGCACGATAACAGGGGCGGTAGACTATGGCTACACCTTC. It yields the protein CASSTITGAVDYGYTF.

The chain is built from TRBV30 and TRBJ1-4, with D possibly matching TRBD1 (5 bases). Trimming took 4 bases from V and 2 from J, leaving 11 bases between them. CDR3 length: 14 amino acids. Germline-derived CDR1 and CDR2 are GTSNPN and SVGIG (reference sequence). The CDR3 region has the DNA TGTGCCTGGACTAAGGGGTTCACTAATGAAAAACTGTTTTTT. Translation: CAWTKGFTNEKLFF.

This clone was observed a handful of times. The chain is built from TRBV21-1 and TRBJ2-2; the table's TRBD1 call for D was not verified on the DNA. TRBV21-1 is reported as a pseudogene. CDR3 length equals 12 residues. This chain's CDR3 is CASMRWDRELFF. As DNA, the CDR3 is TGTGCCAGCATGCGATGGGACAGGGAGCTGTTTTTT.

The gene calls are TRBV30 and TRBJ1-5, with 7 nucleotides matching TRBD1. J gave up 4 bases and V 0 bases, and 0 bases lay outside the gene matches. The CDR3 sequence is 13 residues long. Germline V gene sequence: CDR1 GTSNPN, CDR2 SVGIG (reference sequence). The chain's CDR3 is CAWSVTGNQPQHF. The CDR3 DNA sequence: TGTGCCTGGAGTGTGACAGGGAATCAGCCCCAGCATTTT. The entire variable domain, with the rest obtained from reference TRBV30 and TRBJ1-5, is as follows: SQTIHQWPATLVQPVGSPLSLECTVEGTSNPNLYWYRQAAGRGLQLLFYSVGIGQISSEVPQNLSASRPQDRQFILSSKKLLLSDSGFYLCAWSVTGNQPQHFGDGTRLSIL.

In its sample, this clone was seen once. The chain links TRBV7-2 to TRBJ1-4; no clear D. Trimming took off 5 bases at V and 3 bases at J, with 16 bases between the two ends. Germline assignment: CDR1 SGHTA and CDR2 FQGNSA. The CDR3 sequence is 16 residues long. The DNA of the CDR3 is TGTGCCAGCAGCCTCATGTTTGACAACGCTAATGAAAAACTGTTTTTT. Amino acid sequence: CASSLMFDNANEKLFF.

This chain joins TRBV5-3 and TRBJ1-1; 10 bases are a match to TRBD1. TRBV5-3 is treated as an ORF (open reading frame) with a function not yet certain. V shed 0 bases, J shed 2 bases, and the junction held 1 base outside the gene matches. The length of the CDR3 is 15 residues. The CDR3 spells CARSLGDRGNTEAFF. The CDR3 DNA is TGTGCCAGAAGCTTGGGGGACAGGGGTAACACTGAAGCTTTCTTT.

The chain uses TRBV29-1 and TRBJ2-2; D possibly corresponds to TRBD2 (5 bases). CDR3 size: 13 residues. CDR1 and CDR2 (germline): SQVTM, ANQGSEA. The V end lost 4 bases, the J end lost 5 bases, and 11 bases lay between the germline ends. The CDR3 is CSVVSGLTGELFF. The CDR3 DNA reads TGCAGCGTTGTCTCGGGGTTAACCGGGGAGCTGTTTTTT.